This entry features one T cell receptor (beta chain) sequence. This CDR3 is 13 amino acids long. The germline CDR1 and CDR2 sequences are MRHNA and SNTAGT. V was shortened by 10 bases and J by 1 base, with 13 bases between the two germline ends. The data were taken from a study of blood T cell repertoires in COVID-19. Study summary: PBMCs, B-cell-depleted T cells, or T cells were the source of the cDNA or gDNA that made up the material.

Authors' data handling: Amplification of reference gene primers was used by the study to estimate nucleated cell counts. Here immunoSEQ multiplex PCR was the method, and the copy in TCRdb shows in-frame clones only, minus some. V and J calls and clone size are copied from that table; D and trimming were computed from the DNA. The sample has about 130,000 clones, about 91% seen once. The sample taken for sequencing was peripheral blood. The J gene is TRBJ1-1, the V gene TRBV6-4, with unresolved D. This TCR was recovered from a man over 45 with acute or convalescent COVID-19. The CDR3 reads CATRDTGNTEAFF. CDR3 in DNA: TGTGCCACCCGGGATACGGGGAACACTGAAGCTTTCTTT.